Shown below are 9 T cell receptor beta chains from a single sample sequenced in a study of cytomegalovirus exposure and HLA in healthy donors. The study ran its PCR with 60 Vbeta and 13 Jbeta primers. TCRdb's copy holds only in-frame clones and misses some; the assay was immunoSEQ multiplex PCR. The sample lists under 200,000 clones; about four fifths were seen once. Sequencing was done on a sample of PBMCs. The receptors shown here come from a man in his thirties or forties in good health and CMV-seronegative.

The chain combines TRBV28 with TRBJ2-3, with 14 bases identical to TRBD2. After removal of 5 bases from V and 3 bases from J, the junction contained 10 bases not matched to a gene. The CDR3 length is 18 residues. The germline V gene encodes CDR1 MDHEN and CDR2 SYDVKM. CDR3 sequence: CASSPGTSGSASTDTQYF. In DNA form, the CDR3 reads TGTGCCAGCAGTCCCGGGACTAGCGGGAGCGCCAGTACAGATACGCAGTATTTT.

This chain connects TRBV29-1 to TRBJ1-2, with D possibly TRBD1 on 6 matching bases. Germline values: CDR1 SQVTM, CDR2 ANQGSEA. Trimming pared 7 bases from V and 1 base from J, leaving 16 bases between. The CDR3 sequence is 14 residues long. DNA of the CDR3: TGCAGCGCCGTCGGGGGGGCCGGTAACTATGGCTACACCTTC. Translation gives CSAVGGAGNYGYTF.

This chain joins TRBV6-5 and TRBJ2-6; TRBD1 is a possible D gene (6 bases). V dropped 6 bases and J dropped 1 base, with 10 bases sitting between them. Per the germline V gene, CDR1 is MNHEY and CDR2 is SVGAGI. The CDR3 has 15 amino acids. The CDR3 sequence: CASSIRGSGANVLTF. The CDR3 DNA is TGTGCCAGCAGCATCAGGGGATCTGGGGCCAACGTCCTGACTTTC.

This sequence joins TRBV5-4 and TRBJ1-2; weak D call: TRBD1 (6 bases). V lost 3 bases, J lost 8 bases, and 17 bases lay in between. The germline gives CDR1 SGHNT, CDR2 YYREEE (reference sequence). The CDR3 totals 14 residues. The CDR3 here is CASSSGGALGGYTF. Here the CDR3 DNA reads TGTGCCAGCAGCTCGGGGGGCGCCCTGGGAGGCTACACCTTC.

The V and J genes are TRBV30 and TRBJ2-3; 10 bases are a match to TRBD2. With V trimmed by 5 bases and J by 3 bases, 2 bases remained unmatched. CDR3 length equals 13 residues. Germline assignment: CDR1 GTSNPN and CDR2 SVGIG (reference sequence). CDR3 sequence (DNA): TGTGCCTGGGCTAGCGGGAGAACAGATACGCAGTATTTT. Encoded protein: CAWASGRTDTQYF.

This clone has only a few counts. V and J are TRBV28 and TRBJ1-6, with D perhaps TRBD1 (5 bases). CDR3 length: 13 amino acids. Germline assignment: CDR1 MDHEN and CDR2 SYDVKM. V lost 10 bases to trimming and J lost 7 bases, with 14 bases between them. This CDR3 reads CATYLGGNSPLHF. For the CDR3, the DNA is TGTGCCACTTATCTGGGGGGGAATTCACCCCTCCACTTT.

This chain joins TRBV9 and TRBJ2-1; the D is unclear. The CDR3 length is 15 residues. The V gene's germline CDR1 is SGDLS and CDR2 YYNGEE. Trimming took 3 bases from V and 6 from J, leaving 16 bases between them. Here the CDR3 DNA reads TGTGCCAGCAGCGGACTGCACCATTCAGTCAATGAGCAGTTCTTC. Amino acid sequence: CASSGLHHSVNEQFF.

This clone has just one count. The rearrangement joins TRBV18 to TRBJ1-2, with 7 positions matching TRBD1. This CDR3 has 16 residues. Germline CDR1 is KGHSH and CDR2 is LQKENI. With V trimmed by 3 bases and J by 4 bases, 11 bases remained unmatched. Here the CDR3 DNA reads TGTGCCAGCTCACCCGATAACAGGGGCCGGGGCTATGGCTACACCTTC. The encoded protein is CASSPDNRGRGYGYTF.

The chain joins TRBV9 to TRBJ2-5, with TRBD2 matching 9 bases. V lost 2 bases to trimming and J lost 5 bases; unmatched junction nucleotides: 7. Germline V gene lookup returns CDR1 SGDLS and CDR2 YYNGEE. CDR3 size: 15 residues. In DNA form, the CDR3 reads TGTGCCAGCAGCGTGGCGGGGGGGCCCGGGGAGACCCAGTACTTC. As protein: CASSVAGGPGETQYF.